The 15 T cell receptor beta chains below come from one sample, sequenced in a study of T-cell memory formation after mild COVID-19. TCRdb reprocessed the 5' RACE reads via MiXCR and lists one record per CDR3 protein. The sample includes approximately 390,000 distinct CDR3 sequences, approximately 15% seen only once; the top ten take 20% to 25%. Sequencing was carried out using PBMCs or a T cell subset sorted from them (not recorded which). Receptor source: a man younger than 30 who had mild COVID-19 (a few samples of this study predate the infection). Cell type and time point are not known.

V gene TRBV2 combines with J gene TRBJ1-6, with 7 nucleotides matching TRBD1. This CDR3 comprises 14 residues. From germline, CDR1 is SNHLY and CDR2 FYNNEI. The CDR3 loop reads CDAAYRGYNSPLHF. DNA of the CDR3: TGTGACGCAGCCTACAGGGGTTATAATTCACCCCTCCACTTT.

This clonotype was seen only a few times. The gene calls are TRBV5-1 and TRBJ2-3; no clear D. This CDR3 region has 15 residues. The germline V gene encodes CDR1 SGHRS and CDR2 YFSETQ. V lost 0 bases and J 2 bases, leaving 10 bases between the germline ends. In DNA, the CDR3 is TGCGCCAGCAGCTTGGCGGAACAGCTCACAGATACGCAGTATTTT. Encoded protein: CASSLAEQLTDTQYF.

This sequence joins TRBV7-9 and TRBJ2-5, with TRBD2 matching 13 bases. Germline V CDR1 and CDR2: SEHNR, FQNEAQ (reference sequence). This CDR3 region has 16 residues. The junction had 7 bases not matched to a gene; V was cut back by 4 bases and J by 5 bases. CDR3 bases: TGTGCCAGCAGCTCCGGACTAGCGGGGGACGGTGAGACCCAGTACTTC. Translation gives CASSSGLAGDGETQYF.

This rearrangement joins TRBV10-3 to TRBJ2-1, with TRBD2 identical over 8 bases. V lost 0 bases and J lost 4; bases outside the gene matches: 5. Germline V gene data show CDR1 as ENHRY and CDR2 as SYGVKD. This CDR3 has 16 residues. CDR3 loop: CAISESSGASYNEQFF. CDR3 coding DNA: TGTGCCATCAGTGAGTCTAGCGGGGCCTCATACAATGAGCAGTTCTTC.

This clonotype occurred once. The chain uses TRBV5-1 and TRBJ1-2; D is possibly TRBD1 (5 bases). The V gene lost 1 base and the J gene lost 6 bases, with 10 bases spanning the gap. The CDR3 is 13 residues long. Germline CDR1 reads SGHRS; CDR2 reads YFSETQ. The CDR3 nucleotides are TGCGCCAGCAGCTTGTCAGGGACCCATGGCTACACCTTC. Protein product: CASSLSGTHGYTF.

The J gene is TRBJ2-7, the V gene TRBV6-2 or TRBV6-3; 7 nucleotides align to TRBD2. V trimming: 5 bases; J trimming: 2 bases; junction bases outside the gene matches: 3. Germline values: CDR1 MNHEY, CDR2 SVGEGT. This CDR3 is built from 13 residues. The CDR3 sequence is CASSTSETYEQYV. As DNA, the CDR3 is TGTGCCAGCAGTACTAGCGAGACCTACGAGCAGTACGTC.

This clonotype was observed a few times. The V and J genes are TRBV6-6 and TRBJ2-3; either TRBD1 or TRBD2 may fit D (5 bases each). Trimming removed 8 bases from V and 0 bases from J, with 9 bases in between. This CDR3 is 13 amino acids long. Germline CDR1 reads MNHNY; CDR2 reads SVGAGI (reference sequence). CDR3 DNA: TGTGCCAGCGTGGGACCGAGCACAGATACGCAGTATTTT. Amino acid sequence: CASVGPSTDTQYF.

This clonotype has only a few counts. The V call is TRBV7-3, the J call TRBJ2-1, with D possibly called TRBD1 or TRBD2 (5 bases each). Between the trimmed V and J ends, which lost 2 bases and 0 bases, there was a span of 8 bases. The CDR3 spans 15 residues. From germline, CDR1 is SGHTA and CDR2 FQGTGA. The CDR3 region has the DNA TGTGCCAGCAGCTTATCAGGGACCTCCTACAATGAGCAGTTCTTC. Its translation: CASSLSGTSYNEQFF.

The chain is built from TRBV4-3 and TRBJ2-1, with D tentatively TRBD2 (5 bases). The CDR3 loop spans 17 amino acids. V was shortened by 0 bases and J by 5 bases, with 17 bases between the two germline ends. Germline V gene lookup returns CDR1 LGHNA and CDR2 YSLEER. The CDR3, as DNA: TGCGCCAGCAGCCAAGATCCGTTTATTAGCGACCACAATGAGCAGTTCTTC. Residues: CASSQDPFISDHNEQFF.

The chain combines TRBV5-1 with TRBJ2-3, with TRBD2 identical over 9 bases. This CDR3 contains 17 residues. The germline V gene has CDR1 SGHRS and CDR2 YFSETQ. The V segment lost 0 bases and the J segment 2 bases; nucleotides outside the gene matches: 7. The CDR3 region is CASSLAPGGGATDTQYF. CDR3 bases: TGCGCCAGCAGCTTGGCCCCCGGCGGGGGGGCCACAGATACGCAGTATTTT.

The chain has TRBV6-4 and TRBJ2-1; D perhaps matches TRBD2 (6 bases). From germline, CDR1 is MRHNA and CDR2 SNTAGT. V dropped 6 bases and J dropped 9 bases, with 18 bases sitting between them. CDR3 length equals 14 residues. The CDR3 region has the DNA TGTGCCAGCAGCCGGACGGTTCAGGAGGGTGAGCAGTTCTTC. Its protein is CASSRTVQEGEQFF.

This clonotype was detected only a few times. The gene calls are TRBV11-2 and TRBJ2-7; perhaps TRBD1 as D (6 bases). Trimming took 2 bases from V and 1 from J, leaving 12 bases between them. Germline values: CDR1 SGHAT, CDR2 FQNNGV. The CDR3 totals 15 residues. The CDR3 DNA reads as TGTGCCAGCAGCTTATCACGCGGACAGTCCTACGAGCAGTACTTC. It specifies CASSLSRGQSYEQYF.

This clonotype was counted at least ten times. The chain uses TRBV20-1 and TRBJ2-5; 7 bases map to TRBD1. V dropped 6 bases and J dropped 7; count of bases not matched to a gene: 8. Germline V gene lookup returns CDR1 DFQATT and CDR2 SNEGSKA (reference sequence). This CDR3 comprises 12 residues. The CDR3 DNA follows: TGCAGTGCCCCAGGGGGAGTGGGGACCCAGTACTTC. This sequence encodes CSAPGGVGTQYF.

The J gene is TRBJ2-7, the V gene TRBV30; 8 bases match TRBD1. Germline CDR1 GTSNPN, CDR2 SVGIG (reference sequence). This CDR3 region has 13 residues. The V gene end was trimmed by 4 bases and the J gene end by 6 bases; junction bases not matched to a gene: 8. The CDR3: CAWTRTGLVEQYF. The CDR3 coding sequence is TGTGCCTGGACCAGGACAGGGTTAGTCGAGCAGTACTTC.

The chain recombines TRBV6-5 with TRBJ2-7, with D perhaps TRBD1 or TRBD2 (5 bases each). Trimming took off 5 bases at V and 1 base at J, with 15 bases between the two ends. Per germline, CDR1 MNHEY and CDR2 SVGAGI. This CDR3 has 15 residues. Written as DNA, the CDR3 is TGTGCCAGCAGTCGTTCAGTGGGGGTGTCCTACGAGCAGTACTTC. Translated: CASSRSVGVSYEQYF.